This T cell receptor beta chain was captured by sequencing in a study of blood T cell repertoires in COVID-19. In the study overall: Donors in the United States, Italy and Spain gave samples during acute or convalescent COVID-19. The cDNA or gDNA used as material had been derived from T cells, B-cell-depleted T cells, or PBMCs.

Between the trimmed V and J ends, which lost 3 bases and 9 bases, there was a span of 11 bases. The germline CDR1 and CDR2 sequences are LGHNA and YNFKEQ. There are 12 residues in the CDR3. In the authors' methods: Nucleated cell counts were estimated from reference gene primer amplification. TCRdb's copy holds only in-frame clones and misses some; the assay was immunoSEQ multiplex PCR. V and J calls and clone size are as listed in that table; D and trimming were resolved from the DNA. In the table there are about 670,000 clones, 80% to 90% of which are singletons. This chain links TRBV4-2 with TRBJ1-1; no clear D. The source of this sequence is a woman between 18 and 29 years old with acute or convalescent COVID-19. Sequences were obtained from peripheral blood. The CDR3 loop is CASSQDYPQAFF. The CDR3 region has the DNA TGTGCCAGCAGCCAGGACTATCCTCAAGCTTTCTTT.